The 31 T cell receptor beta chains below were found in one sample sequenced in a study of cytomegalovirus exposure and HLA in healthy donors. PCR involved 60 Vbeta and 13 Jbeta primers. Sequencing used immunoSEQ multiplex PCR; TCRdb keeps in-frame clones, though not all of them. The sample holds under 200,000 clones, approximately 78% seen once. Material: PBMCs. The receptors here all came from a male donor in good health and CMV-seropositive.

A note on this clone: The same CDR3 arises from other DNA sequences in this sample as well. This chain links TRBV15 with TRBJ2-5; 7 bases are a match to TRBD1. The CDR3 is 13 residues long. Per germline, CDR1 LNHNV and CDR2 YYDKDF (reference sequence). The V segment lost 5 bases and the J segment 2 bases; nucleotides outside the gene matches: 2. This CDR3 reads CATSRDSQETQYF. The DNA of the CDR3 is TGTGCCACCAGCCGGGACAGTCAAGAGACCCAGTACTTC.

The V and J genes are TRBV21-1 and TRBJ2-1; the D call of TRBD1 is as the table states it, not checked on the DNA. TRBV21-1 is classified as a pseudogene. The CDR3 has 18 amino acids. The DNA for the CDR3 is TGTGCCATCGGGAGATTTTGGGCGGACAGGGGGCCCGTCAATGAGCAGTTCTTC. As protein: CAIGRFWADRGPVNEQFF.

The chain recombines TRBV19 with TRBJ2-7; the match to TRBD2 covers 9 bases. CDR1 is LNHDA, CDR2 SQIVND, per germline (reference sequence). The J segment lost 7 bases and the V segment lost 5 bases, leaving 12 bases of the junction unmatched. This CDR3 contains 15 residues. CDR3 sequence: CASSVISGGLKEQYF. DNA of the CDR3: TGTGCCAGTAGTGTCATTAGCGGGGGCTTAAAGGAGCAGTACTTC.

This clone was detected a few times. The V and J genes are TRBV6-4 and TRBJ2-1; D gene ambiguous. This CDR3 has 13 residues. In germline, CDR1 is MRHNA, CDR2 SNTAGT. V shed 1 base and J shed 5 bases, with 6 bases lying between them. DNA of the CDR3: TGTGCCAGCAGTGACTACATAAACAATGAGCAGTTCTTC. Translated: CASSDYINNEQFF.

This sequence joins TRBV15 and TRBJ2-2; no firm D call. CDR1 is LNHNV and CDR2 is YYDKDF in the germline V gene (reference sequence). V was cut by 0 bases and J by 6 bases, with 5 bases left in between. CDR3 size: 13 residues. The CDR3 region is CATSRDPAGELFF. CDR3 DNA sequence: TGTGCCACCAGCAGAGACCCGGCCGGGGAGCTGTTTTTT.

The chain uses TRBV6-5 and TRBJ2-7; 7 bases agree with TRBD1. CDR1 and CDR2 (germline): MNHEY, SVGAGI. V was pared by 6 bases and J by 4 bases, with 12 bases of the junction left unmatched. The CDR3 is 15 amino acids. DNA of the CDR3: TGTGCCAGCAGATCCCTCTGGACAGGAAGTTACGAGCAGTACTTC. The encoded protein is CASRSLWTGSYEQYF.

The CDR3 loop is CASSQGQGDGYTF. CDR3 DNA: TGCGCCAGCAGCCAGGGACAGGGTGATGGCTACACCTTC. The chain is built from TRBV5-1 and TRBJ1-2; 9 bases map to TRBD1. The junction had 4 bases not matched to a gene; V was cut back by 4 bases and J by 6 bases. Germline V gives CDR1 SGHRS, CDR2 YFSETQ. The length of the CDR3 is 13 residues.

The chain links TRBV7-2 to TRBJ2-7, with TRBD1 matching 9 bases. This CDR3 has 19 amino acids. The V segment lost 5 bases and the J segment 3 bases; nucleotides outside the gene matches: 20. The V gene's germline CDR1 is SGHTA and CDR2 FQGNSA. The CDR3 nucleotides are TGTGCCAGCAGCCCATACCTGCGTAGTAAGGGGGACAGGGACTACGAGCAGTACTTC. Protein product: CASSPYLRSKGDRDYEQYF.

V gene TRBV7-9 combines with J gene TRBJ2-7, with TRBD1 identical over 8 bases. The CDR3 is 16 residues long. Germline assignment: CDR1 SEHNR and CDR2 FQNEAQ (reference sequence). Germline trimming cut 5 bases from V and 0 bases from J; bases unmatched to any gene: 9. CDR3 nucleotide sequence: TGTGCCAGCAGCGCCAGGACAGGGCCAAGCTCCTACGAGCAGTACTTC. Translation gives CASSARTGPSSYEQYF.

CDR3 amino acids: CASSAGTGGIVTEAFF. DNA for the CDR3: TGTGCCAGCAGCGCCGGGACAGGGGGCATTGTCACTGAAGCTTTCTTT. V usage is TRBV9 and J usage is TRBJ1-1; 12 nucleotides line up with TRBD1. The CDR3 covers 16 residues. The V gene's germline CDR1 is SGDLS and CDR2 YYNGEE. After removal of 3 bases from V and 4 bases from J, the junction contained 7 bases not matched to a gene.

The chain recombines TRBV5-1 with TRBJ2-1, with 8 bases fitting TRBD1. This CDR3 comprises 14 residues. Germline-derived CDR1 and CDR2 are SGHRS and YFSETQ. The junction had 8 bases not matched to a gene; V was cut back by 4 bases and J by 8 bases. This chain's CDR3 is CASSPGTGGDEQFF. The CDR3 DNA reads as TGCGCCAGCAGCCCCGGGACAGGTGGGGATGAGCAGTTCTTC.

This chain links TRBV9 with TRBJ1-1; perhaps TRBD1 as D (5 bases). Trimming pared 3 bases from V and 0 bases from J, leaving 9 bases between. Germline V gives CDR1 SGDLS, CDR2 YYNGEE. The length of the CDR3 is 14 residues. CDR3 sequence reads: CASSATRVNTEAFF. Written as DNA, the CDR3 is TGTGCCAGCAGCGCGACCAGGGTGAACACTGAAGCTTTCTTT.

The V gene is TRBV7-8, the J gene TRBJ2-7, with 8 bases matching TRBD2. This CDR3 is built from 15 residues. Germline-derived CDR1 and CDR2 are SGHVS and FQNEAQ. After removal of 5 bases from V and 4 bases from J, the junction contained 10 bases not matched to a gene. As DNA, the CDR3 is TGTGCCAGCAGCCTAGGGGGTTTAGCGGGATACGAGCAGTACTTC. It is translated as CASSLGGLAGYEQYF.

This chain links TRBV30 with TRBJ2-1; 14 bases match TRBD2. V trimming: 1 base; J trimming: 4 bases; junction bases outside the gene matches: 6. The CDR3 spans 17 residues. CDR1 is GTSNPN, CDR2 SVGIG, per germline (reference sequence). CDR3 sequence (DNA): TGTGCCTGGAGTGGAGGACTAGCGGGAGGTCCTTACAATGAGCAGTTCTTC. This codes for CAWSGGLAGGPYNEQFF.

This clone was observed a few times. The V call is TRBV18, the J call TRBJ2-5; possibly TRBD2 for D (5 bases). The length of the CDR3 is 14 residues. Between the trimmed V and J ends, which lost 6 bases and 0 bases, there was a span of 11 bases. Germline values: CDR1 KGHSH, CDR2 LQKENI. CDR3 nucleotides: TGTGCCAGCTCCCGGGGTGGGGACCAAGAGACCCAGTACTTC. Its translation is CASSRGGDQETQYF.

In this sample, this clone turned up once. The chain is built from TRBV11-2 and TRBJ2-1; D might be TRBD2 (6 bases). CDR3 length: 13 residues. The V end lost 5 bases, the J end lost 6 bases, and 11 bases lay between the germline ends. Germline values: CDR1 SGHAT, CDR2 FQNNGV. CDR3 DNA: TGTGCCAGCAGCCGCAGACTAGGCAATGAGCAGTTCTTC. It is translated as CASSRRLGNEQFF.

V gene TRBV28 combines with J gene TRBJ2-1; 10 bases agree with TRBD2. CDR1 MDHEN and CDR2 SYDVKM come from the germline V gene. V lost 7 bases and J lost 0; bases outside the gene matches: 3. This CDR3 spans 15 amino acids. CDR3 DNA: TGTGCCAGCACTAGCGGGAGTTTCTCCTACAATGAGCAGTTCTTC. Its translation is CASTSGSFSYNEQFF.

This chain joins TRBV5-8 and TRBJ1-2, with 7 nucleotides matching TRBD1. V lost 5 bases and J lost 3; bases outside the gene matches: 4. The germline V gene has CDR1 SGHTS and CDR2 YDEGEE. This CDR3 region has 13 residues. The CDR3 sequence: CASRGTGDYGYTF. The CDR3 region has the DNA TGTGCCAGCAGAGGAACAGGGGACTATGGCTACACCTTC. Filled out from reference TRBV5-8 and TRBJ1-2, the complete variable domain reads EAGVTQSPTHLIKTRGQQATLRCSPISGHTSVYWYQQALGLGLQFLLWYDEGEERNRGNFPPRFSGRQFPNYSSELNVNALELEDSALYLCASRGTGDYGYTFGSGTRLTVV.

The V gene is TRBV4-3, the J gene TRBJ2-2; D perhaps matches TRBD1 (5 bases). Germline V gives CDR1 LGHNA, CDR2 YSLEER. The V end lost 1 base, the J end lost 1 base, and 19 bases lay between the germline ends. The CDR3 is made up of 19 amino acids. CDR3 protein: CASSQVLSLGAQNTGELFF. The CDR3 nucleotides read TGCGCCAGCAGCCAAGTTTTAAGCCTAGGGGCCCAGAACACCGGGGAGCTGTTTTTT.

The chain carries TRBV7-9 and TRBJ2-7; 12 positions agree with TRBD1. Germline CDR1 and CDR2: SEHNR and FQNEAQ (reference sequence). J lost 0 bases, V lost 8 bases, and 11 bases had no gene match. There are 17 residues in the CDR3. CDR3 in DNA: TGTGCCAGCGGTTGGGACAGGGGGCCATCCCGCTCCTACGAGCAGTACTTC. Amino acids: CASGWDRGPSRSYEQYF.

The chain employs TRBV7-2 and TRBJ2-1; 10 nucleotides align to TRBD2. The germline V gene encodes CDR1 SGHTA and CDR2 FQGNSA. The CDR3 runs to 16 residues. V dropped 5 bases and J dropped 7; count of bases not matched to a gene: 11. The CDR3 here is CASSPGPSGSGNEQFF. CDR3 in DNA: TGTGCCAGCAGCCCAGGACCTAGCGGGAGTGGAAATGAGCAGTTCTTC.

The chain carries TRBV28 and TRBJ2-3, with D tentatively TRBD1 (6 bases). V was trimmed by 2 bases and J by 6 bases, leaving 12 bases between them. Germline-derived CDR1 and CDR2 are MDHEN and SYDVKM. This CDR3 comprises 14 residues. The CDR3 nucleotides read TGTGCCAGCAGTTTAAGAGCAGGGGAGGATACGCAGTATTTT. Protein sequence: CASSLRAGEDTQYF.

The chain recombines TRBV9 with TRBJ2-5, with D perhaps TRBD1 (6 bases). The germline V and J ends were trimmed by 2 bases and 4 bases, with 12 bases remaining between them. The length of the CDR3 is 14 residues. Germline V gene data show CDR1 as SGDLS and CDR2 as YYNGEE. The CDR3 spells CASSVGAVAETQYF. Written as DNA, the CDR3 is TGTGCCAGCAGCGTGGGGGCAGTGGCAGAGACCCAGTACTTC.

The rearrangement uses TRBV19 and TRBJ2-1, with 10 bases that match TRBD2. V shed 10 bases, J shed 9 bases, and the junction held 15 bases outside the gene matches. This CDR3 region has 15 residues. In germline, CDR1 is LNHDA, CDR2 SQIVND (reference sequence). CDR3 nucleotide sequence: TGTGCCACCCAGAGGACTAGCGGAACCGGGGGTGAGCAGTTCTTC. Its translation: CATQRTSGTGGEQFF.

V and J are TRBV5-5 and TRBJ1-1; TRBD1 aligns across 7 bases. Germline loops: CDR1 SGHKS, CDR2 YYEKEE (reference sequence). There are 14 residues in the CDR3. V gave up 4 bases and J gave up 3 bases; unmatched junction bases: 6. As DNA, the CDR3 is TGTGCCAGCAGCGGATACAGGGGTCACACTGAAGCTTTCTTT. It specifies CASSGYRGHTEAFF.

The chain employs TRBV11-2 and TRBJ1-2, with D maybe TRBD1 (5 bases). This CDR3 has 16 amino acids. In germline, CDR1 is SGHAT, CDR2 FQNNGV. The V end was cut by 1 base, the J end by 4 bases, with 16 bases between. The CDR3 is CASSLGAQGHGYGYTF. The CDR3 region has the DNA TGTGCCAGCAGCTTAGGAGCGCAGGGTCATGGCTATGGCTACACCTTC.

The CDR3 coding sequence is TGTGCCAGCAGCGCTCGACAGGAGCCCACCTACGAGCAGTACTTC. It codes for CASSARQEPTYEQYF. The rearrangement uses TRBV9 and TRBJ2-7; TRBD1 might be the D (6 bases). With 3 bases removed from V and 2 bases from J, the gap between germline ends came to 15 bases. The CDR3 contains 15 residues. CDR1 SGDLS and CDR2 YYNGEE come from the germline V gene.

This chain uses TRBV6-4 with TRBJ1-5, with D maybe TRBD1 (5 bases). Trimming pared 0 bases from V and 2 bases from J, leaving 8 bases between. The germline CDR1 and CDR2 sequences are MRHNA and SNTAGT. The CDR3 is 15 amino acids. CDR3: CASSDSGGGNQPQHF. The CDR3, as DNA: TGTGCCAGCAGTGACTCCGGAGGGGGCAATCAGCCCCAGCATTTT.

J is TRBJ2-7 and V is TRBV5-1; D remains ambiguous. V lost 2 bases to trimming and J lost 3 bases, with 12 bases between them. Per the germline V gene, CDR1 is SGHRS and CDR2 is YFSETQ. The CDR3 covers 14 residues. CDR3: CASSLIPSVYEQYF. In DNA form, the CDR3 reads TGCGCCAGCAGCTTAATCCCCTCAGTCTACGAGCAGTACTTC.

The chain uses TRBV5-1 and TRBJ2-1; D not certain. Deletions cut 3 bases from V and 9 bases from J, with 10 bases between. The germline V gene has CDR1 SGHRS and CDR2 YFSETQ. The CDR3 has 12 residues. Here the CDR3 DNA reads TGCGCCAGCAGCTCCACTTTTGGTGAGCAGTTCTTC. Translated: CASSSTFGEQFF.

The rearrangement links TRBV19 to TRBJ1-5, with D possibly TRBD1 on 6 matching bases. Germline V lookup: CDR1 LNHDA, CDR2 SQIVND (reference sequence). CDR3 length equals 15 residues. The germline V and J ends were trimmed by 5 bases and 4 bases, with 15 bases remaining between them. CDR3 region: CASSPRRGGNQPQHF. The CDR3 DNA sequence: TGTGCCAGTAGTCCCCGGAGGGGGGGGAATCAGCCCCAGCATTTT.